The clone carrying this T cell receptor (beta chain) was counted a few times. The record originates from a study of blood T cell repertoires in COVID-19. Generated by immunoSEQ multiplex PCR, the TCRdb table keeps only in-frame clones and is missing some. The sample holds under 350,000 clones; around 85% are singletons and the top ten take roughly 4%. The participants were between roughly 18 and 89 years old and came from fewer than 25 US areas. The CDR3 loop spans 17 amino acids. Germline V gene sequence: CDR1 LNHDA, CDR2 SQIVND (reference sequence). V gave up 3 bases and J gave up 4 bases; unmatched junction bases: 10.

The source is a woman in her forties with acute COVID-19. Sequenced sample: PBMCs or T cells enriched from blood (not recorded which). This chain links TRBV19 with TRBJ1-5; 9 bases fit TRBD1. The CDR3 DNA is TGTGCCAGTAGTATGGGGGGACAGGGTTACGTGAATCAGCCCCAGCATTTT. Translating gives CASSMGGQGYVNQPQHF.